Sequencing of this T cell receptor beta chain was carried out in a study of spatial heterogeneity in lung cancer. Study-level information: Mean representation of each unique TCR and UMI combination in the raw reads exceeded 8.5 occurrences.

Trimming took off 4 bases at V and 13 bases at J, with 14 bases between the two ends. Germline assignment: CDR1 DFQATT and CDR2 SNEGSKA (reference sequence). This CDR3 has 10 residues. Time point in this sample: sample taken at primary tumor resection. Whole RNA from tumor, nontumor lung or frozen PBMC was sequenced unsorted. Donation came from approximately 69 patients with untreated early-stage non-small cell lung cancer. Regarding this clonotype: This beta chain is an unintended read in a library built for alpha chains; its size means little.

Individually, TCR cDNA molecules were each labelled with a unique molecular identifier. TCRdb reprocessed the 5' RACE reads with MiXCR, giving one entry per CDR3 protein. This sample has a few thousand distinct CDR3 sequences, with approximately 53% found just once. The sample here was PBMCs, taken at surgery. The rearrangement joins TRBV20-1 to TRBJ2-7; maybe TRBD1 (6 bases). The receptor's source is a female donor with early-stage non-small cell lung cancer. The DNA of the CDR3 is TGCAGTGCTATCAGACAGGAGATCTACTTC. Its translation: CSAIRQEIYF.